This TCR beta chain was recorded in a study of vaccination effects on CD4 cells after COVID-19 (dated 2022 in TCRdb). As for the study more broadly: Each participant got two doses of an mRNA SARS-CoV-2 vaccine, either BNT162b2 or mRNA-1273. The full study included some 10 COVID-19 convalescent patients and several SARS-CoV-2-naive healthy vaccine recipients. The Oncomine TCR Beta short-read assay on an Illumina iSeq 100 was used to sequence cultures from other donors in the study. SARS-CoV-2 spike-specific CD4+ TCR repertoires from before and after mRNA vaccination were compared in COVID-19 convalescent patients and in infection-naive vaccine recipients.

The CDR3 runs 12 amino acids, cysteine and phenylalanine included. Left in the record is the CDR3 DNA by itself, 36 bases read in frame from the first base. A distance of 5 bases separates the germline ends of V and J, which lose 2 bases and 5 bases respectively. CDR1 and CDR2, looked up from the germline V gene, are SGHDT and YYEEEE. Results and caveats for the whole study, not just this receptor: In healthy vaccine recipients, vaccine-induced clones were almost all SARS-CoV-2 mono-reactive, with only 1 of 255 being cross-reactive with common cold coronaviruses. The study was limited by a small number of convalescent patients and lacked early post-infection timepoints. Clones induced by infection and clones induced by vaccination both contracted markedly at late timepoints after vaccination, which fits with T cell responses waning over time.

The ViraFEST assay stimulated PBMC with viral peptide pools and then used TCR sequencing to identify antigen-specific CD4+ T cell clonotypes by expansion. After more than 9 days of culture, CD4+ T cells were isolated with the EasySep CD4+ T cell isolation kit. Negative nucleocapsid antibody results before and after vaccination confirmed that the healthy vaccine recipients had no prior SARS-CoV-2 infection. Each well held 1.5 million to 2 million PBMC cultured in IMDM containing roughly 5.1% human AB serum, roughly 9.6 IU/ml IL-2 and gentamicin, along with about 9.3 ug/ml peptides. Half of the culture medium was replaced with fresh IL-2-containing medium on days 3 and 7. Unless otherwise noted, each peptide stimulation condition was cultured in triplicate wells. Using Ficoll-Paque Plus gradient centrifugation, PBMC were separated from whole blood and then either used fresh or cryopreserved at -140C. The overlapping peptide pools covered the spike proteins of SARS-CoV-2 and of the common cold coronaviruses HCoV-NL63, HCoV-OC43 and HCoV-229E. The QIAamp micro DNA kit was used to extract genomic DNA from the cultured CD4+ T cells.

To note about this clone: What this receptor recognizes is not known. Base qualities are not recorded, but no much larger clone differs from it by a single base.

The method was the immunoSEQ multiplex PCR assay. DNA from the CD4+ T cells that had been cultured and isolated underwent TCR beta CDR3 sequencing. Under the source paper's analysis protocol: The analysis removed non-productive TCR sequences, trimmed reads to the CDR3 region, and retained only CDR3s that were 7 or more amino acids long. The MANAFEST web app was used to identify antigen-specific clonotypes by comparing expansion in peptide wells with expansion in reference cultures. To be called positive, a clone needed expansion at FDR<0.05 compared with the reference and with all other wells, an odds ratio greater than 5, and a frequency greater than 0.1% in two replicate wells. A clonotype was called cross-reactive if it was significantly expanded both in SARS-CoV-2 spike wells and in at least one common cold coronavirus spike condition. Using the stringdist R package, CDR3 similarity was measured by Levenshtein distance, and unrooted trees were constructed with ape in R 3.6.1. TCRdb re-hosts the immuneACCESS table, in-frame sequences only. Its copies lack some clones; in the studies checked, an unresolved V gene accounts for under half of them, and the cause for the rest is not known. V, J and clone size derive from that table, while D and trimming were established from the DNA sequence. This sample has tens of thousands of clones in its table, and approximately 80% of those were observed once. 2.5% to 3.5% of the sample goes to the ten largest clones.

This receptor chain uses TRBV5-6 and TRBJ1-5, with an unclear D gene assignment. Sequences were derived from CD4+ T cells from PBMCs cultured with HCoV-NL63 spike peptides, sampled before COVID-19 vaccination. Read against the paper, the sample's cell subset or site label means: HCoV-NL63 spike overlapping peptide pool stimulation. The sequence was collected from a human donor who received a COVID-19 vaccine. The CDR3 here reads CASSLVDQPQHF. The sequence in DNA is TGTGCCAGCAGCTTAGTTGATCAGCCCCAGCATTTT. The variable domain in full, with residues beyond the CDR3 obtained from the reference TRBV5-6 and TRBJ1-5 genes, is DAGVTQSPTHLIKTRGQQVTLRCSPKSGHDTVSWYQQALGQGPQFIFQYYEEEERQRGNFPDRFSGHQFPNYSSELNVNALLLGDSALYLCASSLVDQPQHFGDGTRLSIL.